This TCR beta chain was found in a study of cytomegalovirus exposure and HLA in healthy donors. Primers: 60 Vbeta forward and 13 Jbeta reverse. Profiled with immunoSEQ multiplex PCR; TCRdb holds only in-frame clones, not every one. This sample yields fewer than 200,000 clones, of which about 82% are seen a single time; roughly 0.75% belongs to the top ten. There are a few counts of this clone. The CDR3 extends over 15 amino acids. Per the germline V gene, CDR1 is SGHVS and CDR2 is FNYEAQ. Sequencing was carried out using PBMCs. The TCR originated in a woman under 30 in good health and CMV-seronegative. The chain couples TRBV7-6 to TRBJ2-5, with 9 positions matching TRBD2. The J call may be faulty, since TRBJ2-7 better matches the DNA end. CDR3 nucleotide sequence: TGTGCCAGCAGCCAACTTAGCGGGAGCGGGAACGAGCAGTACTTC. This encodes CASSQLSGSGNEQYF.